Following are 26 T cell receptor beta chains from one sample sequenced in a study of blood T cells in healthy people across ages. It was with a sample-barcoded 5' primer and a J-beta primer mix that a second PCR of roughly 7 to 12 cycles was run. MiXCR, run by TCRdb on the 5' RACE reads, gives a single entry per CDR3 protein. Among roughly 800,000 distinct CDR3 sequences listed, 58% were seen once. Source material: blood. Source of these receptors: a man aged 25-40 years in good health.

The chain employs TRBV19 and TRBJ2-3; D uncertain. The germline gives CDR1 LNHDA, CDR2 SQIVND (reference sequence). V shed 2 bases and J shed 2 bases, with 8 bases lying between them. The CDR3 length is 14 residues. CDR3 sequence reads: CASSILTNTDTQYF. The CDR3 coding sequence is TGTGCCAGTAGTATATTAACAAACACAGATACGCAGTATTTT.

V gene TRBV5-1 combines with J gene TRBJ1-2; tentatively, D is TRBD1 (5 bases). With 4 bases removed from V and 4 bases from J, the gap between germline ends came to 17 bases. In germline, CDR1 is SGHRS, CDR2 YFSETQ. This CDR3 comprises 15 residues. The CDR3 DNA follows: TGCGCCAGCAGCGTGGGACCTACCCAGGGCTATGGCTACACCTTC. Amino acids: CASSVGPTQGYGYTF.

The CDR3 is CASSSYRDRGFF. CDR3 nucleotide sequence: TGTGCCAGCAGCTCCTACCGGGACAGGGGGTTCTTC. The gene calls are TRBV7-2 and TRBJ2-1, with TRBD1 matching over 10 bases. V shed 4 bases, J shed 15 bases, and the junction held 6 bases outside the gene matches. The CDR3 covers 12 residues. The germline CDR1 and CDR2 sequences are SGHTA and FQGNSA.

This clonotype was detected a few times. This sequence joins TRBV20-1 and TRBJ1-2; D call uncertain. CDR1 is DFQATT and CDR2 is SNEGSKA in the germline V gene (reference sequence). Trimming cost V 5 bases and J 2 bases, with 9 bases left between them. The CDR3 covers 12 residues. The CDR3 nucleotides are TGCAGTGCTCCCCCTGAAAACTATGGCTACACCTTC. Its translation is CSAPPENYGYTF.

This clonotype was observed a few times. This chain links TRBV6-1 with TRBJ1-2, with D possibly TRBD1 on 5 matching bases. Trimming took 11 bases from V and 4 from J, leaving 20 bases between them. The CDR3 spans 14 residues. CDR1 is MNHNS, CDR2 SASEGT, per germline. The DNA of the CDR3 is TGTGCCGCGACCAGCCCTGGGGACCCCTATGGCTACACCTTC. It specifies CAATSPGDPYGYTF.

The chain is built from TRBV4-1 and TRBJ1-4; D is uncertain. The CDR3 runs 18 residues. V lost 4 bases to trimming and J lost 0 bases, with 18 bases between them. The germline gives CDR1 MGHRA, CDR2 YSYEKL. CDR3 amino acids: CASSRGGQSIPTNEKLFF. The DNA for the CDR3 is TGCGCCAGCAGCCGGGGTGGCCAGTCTATTCCAACTAATGAAAAACTGTTTTTT.

This sequence joins TRBV28 and TRBJ2-5; TRBD1 matches at 9 bases. The end of the DNA is better explained by TRBJ2-7, so the J call may be wrong. The CDR3 runs to 19 residues. The germline V gene encodes CDR1 MDHEN and CDR2 SYDVKM. The CDR3 is CASSPNLLTPGQGLGEQYF. The CDR3 DNA reads TGTGCCAGCAGTCCCAATCTCCTTACCCCGGGACAGGGCTTGGGCGAGCAGTACTTC.

This clonotype showed up just a few times. The chain couples TRBV2 to TRBJ2-5; unclear D gene. The CDR3 is made up of 12 amino acids. The germline gives CDR1 SNHLY, CDR2 FYNNEI. V lost 6 bases, J lost 5 bases, and 10 bases lay in between. For the CDR3, the DNA is TGTGCCAGCAGCGTTGGACGCGAGACCCAGTACTTC. Translating gives CASSVGRETQYF.

This clonotype was seen many times. The chain employs TRBV24-1 and TRBJ2-5; TRBD1 might be the D (6 bases). Per the germline V gene, CDR1 is KGHDR and CDR2 is SFDVKD. This CDR3 region has 13 residues. V was shortened by 5 bases and J by 5 bases, with 11 bases between the two germline ends. In DNA, the CDR3 is TGTGCCACCAGTGGGGACAATCAGGAGACCCAGTACTTC. Encoded protein: CATSGDNQETQYF.

This clonotype appeared many times. The chain is built from TRBV7-2 and TRBJ2-1; D gene unclear. The germline V gene encodes CDR1 SGHTA and CDR2 FQGNSA. This CDR3 is built from 11 residues. The ends were cut back, 2 bases at V and 8 bases at J, with 4 bases in the middle. In nucleotides, the CDR3 is TGTGCCAGCAGCTTATCGGATGAGCAGTTCTTC. Residues: CASSLSDEQFF.

The V gene is TRBV20-1, the J gene TRBJ2-3; weak D call: TRBD2 (5 bases). The V end lost 4 bases, the J end lost 6 bases, and 14 bases lay between the germline ends. This CDR3 region has 13 residues. Germline V gene data show CDR1 as DFQATT and CDR2 as SNEGSKA (reference sequence). The CDR3 spells CSANDYSGDTQYF. The CDR3 coding sequence is TGCAGTGCTAACGATTATTCGGGGGATACGCAGTATTTT.

The chain employs TRBV7-3 and TRBJ2-7; no clear D gene. This CDR3 is built from 14 residues. V was trimmed by 3 bases and J by 0 bases, leaving 9 bases between them. Germline CDR1 and CDR2: SGHTA and FQGTGA. CDR3 amino acids: CASSFTSSSYEQYF. Written as DNA, the CDR3 is TGTGCCAGCAGCTTCACGAGTAGCTCCTACGAGCAGTACTTC.

The J gene is TRBJ1-4, the V gene TRBV10-2, with TRBD1 identical over 7 bases. Germline V gives CDR1 WSHSY, CDR2 SAAADI. The CDR3 totals 14 residues. The junction had 8 bases not matched to a gene; V was cut back by 3 bases and J by 10 bases. The CDR3 DNA follows: TGCGCCAGCAGTGAAGCCGGGACAGTCGGAAAACTGTTTTTT. Amino acid sequence: CASSEAGTVGKLFF.

The V gene is TRBV20-1, the J gene TRBJ2-5; TRBD2 agrees at 8 bases. CDR1 DFQATT and CDR2 SNEGSKA come from the germline V gene (reference sequence). The V and J ends lost 3 bases and 2 bases, in that order; junction bases with no gene match: 11. CDR3 length: 16 amino acids. CDR3 nucleotides: TGCAGTGCTAGTTGGGGAGCGGGGGCTTTTCAAGAGACCCAGTACTTC. As protein: CSASWGAGAFQETQYF.

This clonotype was seen ten or more times. The V and J genes are TRBV4-3 and TRBJ2-7, with unresolved D. The length of the CDR3 is 15 residues. Germline V CDR1 and CDR2: LGHNA, YSLEER. The V end lost 2 bases, the J end lost 2 bases, and 13 bases lay between the germline ends. CDR3 region: CASSQLPSFTYEQYF. The CDR3 DNA reads as TGCGCCAGCAGCCAACTCCCCTCCTTTACCTACGAGCAGTACTTC.

The V call is TRBV4-3, the J call TRBJ2-7; possible D gene TRBD1, 5 bases. V was cut by 2 bases and J by 6 bases, with 17 bases left in between. Germline V gene data show CDR1 as LGHNA and CDR2 as YSLEER. The CDR3 runs 15 residues. CDR3 protein: CASSQIRAGSSEQYF. CDR3 bases: TGCGCCAGCAGCCAAATCCGGGCAGGGTCATCCGAGCAGTACTTC.

This chain uses TRBV20-1 with TRBJ1-2; possible D gene TRBD1, 5 bases. Trimming removed 0 bases from V and 4 bases from J, with 21 bases in between. The CDR3 spans 17 residues. The germline CDR1 and CDR2 sequences are DFQATT and SNEGSKA (reference sequence). This CDR3 is CSARDFVSGTVGYGYTF. CDR3 nucleotide sequence: TGCAGTGCTAGAGATTTTGTCTCCGGGACCGTAGGCTATGGCTACACCTTC.

The chain employs TRBV6-6 and TRBJ1-5; a possible D gene is TRBD1 (5 bases). With 6 bases removed from V and 3 bases from J, the gap between germline ends came to 15 bases. Germline V lookup: CDR1 MNHNY, CDR2 SVGAGI (reference sequence). This CDR3 region has 15 residues. The CDR3 coding sequence is TGTGCCAGCAGCAGGACACAGACCTACAATCAGCCCCAGCATTTT. This encodes CASSRTQTYNQPQHF.

This clonotype was observed many times. The chain recombines TRBV5-1 with TRBJ2-7; 9 bases match TRBD1. Unmatched junction bases numbered 4, after V lost 5 bases and J lost 1 base. CDR1 and CDR2 from the germline V gene are SGHRS and YFSETQ. CDR3 length: 14 amino acids. This CDR3 reads CASRPGQGSYEQYF. Written as DNA, the CDR3 is TGCGCCAGCAGACCTGGACAGGGGTCCTACGAGCAGTACTTC.

The CDR3 region has the DNA TGTGCCAGTTGGACTAGCGGGACCCCTACCTACGAGCAGTACTTC. Protein sequence: CASWTSGTPTYEQYF. V usage is TRBV6-2 or TRBV6-3 and J usage is TRBJ2-5; 12 bases line up with TRBD2. Judging by the DNA end, TRBJ2-7 fits better; the J call may be wrong. This CDR3 is 15 amino acids long. Germline lookup yields CDR1 MNHEY and CDR2 SVGEGT.

In its sample, this clonotype was seen many times. The chain is built from TRBV20-1 and TRBJ1-2; tentative D call: TRBD1 (5 bases). This CDR3 spans 14 amino acids. V shed 3 bases and J shed 1 base, with 12 bases lying between them. CDR1 is DFQATT and CDR2 is SNEGSKA in the germline V gene (reference sequence). CDR3 sequence (DNA): TGCAGTGCTAGTAAGGGACTCGTTAACTATGGCTACACCTTC. This translates into CSASKGLVNYGYTF.

The rearrangement uses TRBV11-2 and TRBJ2-6, with a tentative D call TRBD2 (7 bases). Trimming shortened V by 2 bases and J by 0 bases, and 14 bases separated the two germline ends. The CDR3 has 18 amino acids. CDR1 SGHAT and CDR2 FQNNGV come from the germline V gene. The CDR3 loop is CASSLTGGYVSGANVLTF. The CDR3, as DNA: TGTGCCAGCAGCTTAACGGGGGGCTATGTCTCTGGGGCCAACGTCCTGACTTTC.

V usage is TRBV10-3 and J usage is TRBJ1-5; possibly TRBD1 for D (6 bases). This CDR3 contains 14 residues. Trimming stripped 10 bases from V and 0 bases from J, with 13 bases between. Germline values: CDR1 ENHRY, CDR2 SYGVKD. CDR3: CASQQGYSNQPQHF. The CDR3 DNA reads TGTGCCAGCCAACAGGGATATAGCAATCAGCCCCAGCATTTT.

This clonotype was detected only once. This CDR3 is CSVASESPRGNNEQFF. The CDR3 DNA is TGCAGCGTGGCTAGCGAAAGTCCCAGGGGGAACAATGAGCAGTTCTTC. V and J are TRBV29-1 and TRBJ2-1; TRBD1 is a possible D gene (7 bases). V was trimmed by 6 bases and J by 5 bases, leaving 23 bases between them. This CDR3 comprises 16 residues. Germline V gene lookup returns CDR1 SQVTM and CDR2 ANQGSEA.

The V call is TRBV6-1, the J call TRBJ2-1; D gene unclear. The CDR3 spans 12 residues. The V gene lost 2 bases and the J gene lost 8 bases, with 7 bases spanning the gap. Germline assignment: CDR1 MNHNS and CDR2 SASEGT. This CDR3 reads CASSEMEYEQFF. CDR3 DNA sequence: TGTGCCAGCAGTGAAATGGAATATGAGCAGTTCTTC.

This clonotype has more than one count but fewer than ten. The chain employs TRBV7-2 and TRBJ1-4; no clear D gene. Germline assignment: CDR1 SGHTA and CDR2 FQGNSA. CDR3 length: 16 residues. The germline V and J ends were trimmed by 1 base and 8 bases, with 17 bases remaining between them. The chain's CDR3 is CASSLGGSGIGEKLFF. The CDR3 DNA reads TGTGCCAGCAGCTTAGGGGGATCGGGGATAGGGGAAAAACTGTTTTTT.